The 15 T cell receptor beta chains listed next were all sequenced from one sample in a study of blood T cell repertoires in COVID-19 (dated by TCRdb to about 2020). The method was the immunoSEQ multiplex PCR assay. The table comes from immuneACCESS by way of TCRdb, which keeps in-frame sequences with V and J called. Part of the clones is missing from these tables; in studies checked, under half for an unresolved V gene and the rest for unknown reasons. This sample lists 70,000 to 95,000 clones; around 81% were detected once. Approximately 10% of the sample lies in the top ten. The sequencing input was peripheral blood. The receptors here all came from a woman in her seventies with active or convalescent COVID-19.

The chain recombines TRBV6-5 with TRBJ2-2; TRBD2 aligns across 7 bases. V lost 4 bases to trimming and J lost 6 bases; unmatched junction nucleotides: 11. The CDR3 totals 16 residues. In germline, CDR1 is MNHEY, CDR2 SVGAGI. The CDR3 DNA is TGTGCCAGCAGTTGGATGGACGGACGGGAGGCCGGGGAGCTGTTTTTT. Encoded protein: CASSWMDGREAGELFF.

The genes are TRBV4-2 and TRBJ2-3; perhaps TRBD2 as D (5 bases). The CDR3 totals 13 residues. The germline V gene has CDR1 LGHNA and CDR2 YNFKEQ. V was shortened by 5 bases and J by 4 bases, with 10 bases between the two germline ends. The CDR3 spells CASSSGGPDTQYF. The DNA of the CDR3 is TGTGCCAGCAGCAGCGGAGGCCCAGATACGCAGTATTTT.

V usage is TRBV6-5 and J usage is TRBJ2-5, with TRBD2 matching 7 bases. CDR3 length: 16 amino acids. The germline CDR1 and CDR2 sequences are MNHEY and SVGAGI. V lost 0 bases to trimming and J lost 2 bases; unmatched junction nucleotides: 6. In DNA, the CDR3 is TGTGCCAGCAGTTACTCGTCGGGCGGGGGACAAGAGACCCAGTACTTC. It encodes CASSYSSGGGQETQYF.

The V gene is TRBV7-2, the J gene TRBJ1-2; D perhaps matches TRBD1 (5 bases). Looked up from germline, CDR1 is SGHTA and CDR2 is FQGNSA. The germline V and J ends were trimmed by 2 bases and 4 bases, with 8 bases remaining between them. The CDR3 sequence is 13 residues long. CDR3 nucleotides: TGTGCCAGCAGCTTATCCAGGGTCTATGGCTACACCTTC. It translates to CASSLSRVYGYTF.

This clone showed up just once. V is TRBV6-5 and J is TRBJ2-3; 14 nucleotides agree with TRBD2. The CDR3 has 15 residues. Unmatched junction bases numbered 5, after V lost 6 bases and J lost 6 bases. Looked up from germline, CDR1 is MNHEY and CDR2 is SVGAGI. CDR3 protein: CASRGLAGARDTQYF. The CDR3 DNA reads TGTGCCAGCAGGGGACTAGCGGGGGCGCGGGATACGCAGTATTTT.

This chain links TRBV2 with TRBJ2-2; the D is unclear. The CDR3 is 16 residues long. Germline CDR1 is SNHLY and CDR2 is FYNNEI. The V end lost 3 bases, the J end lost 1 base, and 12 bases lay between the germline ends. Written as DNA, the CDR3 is TGTGCCAGCAGTGAGAGGTCAGCCAAGAACACCGGGGAGCTGTTTTTT. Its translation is CASSERSAKNTGELFF. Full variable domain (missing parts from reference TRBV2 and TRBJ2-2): EPEVTQTPSHQVTQMGQEVILRCVPISNHLYFYWYRQILGQKVEFLVSFYNNEISEKSEIFDDQFSVERPDGSNFTLKIRSTKLEDSAMYFCASSERSAKNTGELFFGEGSRLTVL.

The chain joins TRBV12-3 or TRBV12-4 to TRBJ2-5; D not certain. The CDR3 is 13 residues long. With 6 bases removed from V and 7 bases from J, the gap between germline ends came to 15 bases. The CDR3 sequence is CASRQSSSVTQYF. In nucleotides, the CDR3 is TGTGCCAGCAGACAGTCGAGTTCCGTGACCCAGTACTTC.

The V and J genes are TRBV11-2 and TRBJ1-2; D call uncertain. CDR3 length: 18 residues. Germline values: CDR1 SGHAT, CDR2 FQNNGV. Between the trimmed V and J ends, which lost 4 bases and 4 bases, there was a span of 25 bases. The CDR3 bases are TGTGCCAGCAGCTCCGTCAGGTCTGCGGGTGTAGGTCCCTATGGCTACACCTTC. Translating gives CASSSVRSAGVGPYGYTF. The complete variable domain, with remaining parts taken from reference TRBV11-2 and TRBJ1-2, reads EAGVAQSPRYKIIEKRQSVAFWCNPISGHATLYWYQQILGQGPKLLIQFQNNGVVDDSQLPKDRFSAERLKGVDSTLKIQPAKLEDSAVYLCASSSVRSAGVGPYGYTFGSGTRLTVV.

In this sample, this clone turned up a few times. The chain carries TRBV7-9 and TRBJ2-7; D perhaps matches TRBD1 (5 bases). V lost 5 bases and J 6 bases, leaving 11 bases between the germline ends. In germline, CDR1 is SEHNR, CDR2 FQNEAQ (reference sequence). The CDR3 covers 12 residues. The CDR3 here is CASSTQETEQYF. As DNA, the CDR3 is TGTGCCAGCAGCACACAGGAAACCGAGCAGTACTTC.

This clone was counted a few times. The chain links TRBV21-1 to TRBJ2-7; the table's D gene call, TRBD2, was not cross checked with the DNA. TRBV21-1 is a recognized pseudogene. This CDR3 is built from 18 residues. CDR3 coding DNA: TGTGCCAGCAGGAAAGGGAGGTCCTCCAGTCCCTACGAGTGGAGGCAGTACTTC. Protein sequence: CASRKGRSSSPYEWRQYF.

The CDR3 DNA reads as TGTGCCAGCAGTGATCGGACGGGGACTAATGAAAAACTGTTTTTT. Residues: CASSDRTGTNEKLFF. The rearrangement links TRBV2 to TRBJ1-4; unclear D gene. Trimming took 3 bases from V and 2 from J, leaving 10 bases between them. Germline V gene data show CDR1 as SNHLY and CDR2 as FYNNEI. The CDR3 has 15 residues.

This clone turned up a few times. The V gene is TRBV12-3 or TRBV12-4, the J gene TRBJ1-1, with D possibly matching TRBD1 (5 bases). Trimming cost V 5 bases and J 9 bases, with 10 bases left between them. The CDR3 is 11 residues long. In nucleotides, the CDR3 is TGTGCCAGCAGTCTTGACAGACAAGCTTTCTTT. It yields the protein CASSLDRQAFF.

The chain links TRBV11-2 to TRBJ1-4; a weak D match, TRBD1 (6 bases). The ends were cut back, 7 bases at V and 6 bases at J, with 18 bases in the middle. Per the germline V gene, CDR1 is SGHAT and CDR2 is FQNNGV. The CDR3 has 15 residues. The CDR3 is CASTHLRRQDEKLFF. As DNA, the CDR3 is TGTGCCAGCACACACCTTCGCCGACAGGATGAAAAACTGTTTTTT.

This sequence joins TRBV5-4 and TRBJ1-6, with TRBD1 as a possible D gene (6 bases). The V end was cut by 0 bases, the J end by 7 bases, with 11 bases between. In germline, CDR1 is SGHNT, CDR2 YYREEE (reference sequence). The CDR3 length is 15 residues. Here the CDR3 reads CASSLGQGGNSPLHF. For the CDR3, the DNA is TGTGCCAGCAGCTTGGGACAAGGGGGAAATTCACCCCTCCACTTT.

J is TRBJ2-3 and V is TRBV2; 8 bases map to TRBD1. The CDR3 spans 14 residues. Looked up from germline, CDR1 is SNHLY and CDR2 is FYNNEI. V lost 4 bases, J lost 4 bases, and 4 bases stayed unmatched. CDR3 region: CASSVQGGPDTQYF. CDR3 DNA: TGTGCCAGCAGTGTACAGGGGGGACCAGATACGCAGTATTTT.